Following are 8 T cell receptor beta chains from one sample sequenced in a study of neurological immune-mediated disorders. TCRdb processed the 5' RACE reads anew with MiXCR; each CDR3 protein has one entry. Here the sample spans tens of thousands of distinct CDR3 sequences, around an eighth being singletons. Sequenced material: PBMCs. The origin of the receptors is a woman aged 55-70 years with HTLV-1-associated myelopathy (HAM/TSP).

This clonotype was seen at least ten times. The V and J genes are TRBV6-6 and TRBJ1-5, with TRBD1 matching over 10 bases. The CDR3 has 14 residues. The junction had 3 bases not matched to a gene; V was cut back by 6 bases and J by 4 bases. The germline gives CDR1 MNHNY, CDR2 SVGAGI (reference sequence). CDR3 amino acids: CASRQGQGNQPQHF. CDR3 DNA: TGTGCCAGCAGACAGGGACAGGGGAATCAGCCCCAGCATTTT.

In its sample, this clonotype was seen many times. One end of the junction varies from germline; a read error may be responsible. The chain joins TRBV10-3 to TRBJ2-7; possibly TRBD2 for D (6 bases). Germline assignment: CDR1 ENHRY and CDR2 SYGVKD. The CDR3 has 15 residues. Here the CDR3 reads CAIAQTIFRRDSLIF. The CDR3 nucleotides read TGTGCCATCGCCCAGACTATATTCCGACGGGACTCCCTAATATTC.

Many counts were recorded for this clonotype. V usage is TRBV5-6 and J usage is TRBJ2-2; either TRBD1 or TRBD2 may fit D (5 bases each). Germline values: CDR1 SGHDT, CDR2 YYEEEE. Between the trimmed V and J ends, which lost 0 bases and 0 bases, there was a span of 9 bases. The CDR3 runs to 16 residues. This CDR3 is CASSLDWGTNTGELFF. In DNA form, the CDR3 reads TGTGCCAGCAGCTTGGATTGGGGGACGAACACCGGGGAGCTGTTTTTT.

This rearrangement joins TRBV3-1 to TRBJ2-1; 10 nucleotides match TRBD2. J was trimmed by 7 bases and V by 0 bases; bases with no gene match: 3. This CDR3 contains 15 residues. CDR1 and CDR2 (germline): LGHDT, YNNKEL (reference sequence). The CDR3 is CASSQEASGSNEQFF. The CDR3 DNA is TGTGCCAGCAGCCAAGAGGCTAGCGGGAGTAATGAGCAGTTCTTC.

The V gene is TRBV25-1, the J gene TRBJ2-7; 7 bases line up with TRBD2. The length of the CDR3 is 13 residues. V lost 3 bases to trimming and J lost 6 bases; unmatched junction nucleotides: 5. Looked up from germline, CDR1 is MGHDK and CDR2 is SYGVNS. Written as DNA, the CDR3 is TGTGCCAGCAGTGAGCCGGGGGGAAGCGAGCAGTACTTC. Translated: CASSEPGGSEQYF.

This clonotype appeared many times. The rearrangement links TRBV6-2 or TRBV6-3 to TRBJ1-1; TRBD1 aligns across 10 bases. With V trimmed by 2 bases and J by 5 bases, 2 bases remained unmatched. CDR1 is MNHEY, CDR2 SVGEGT, per germline. This CDR3 contains 14 residues. The CDR3 loop reads CASSYTGQGTEAFF. CDR3 sequence (DNA): TGTGCCAGCAGTTACACGGGACAGGGGACTGAAGCTTTCTTT.

This clonotype was recorded a few times. Relative to the germline gene, one junction end is altered; a read error may explain this. This rearrangement joins TRBV20-1 to TRBJ1-5; D might be TRBD1 (5 bases). The CDR3 extends over 14 amino acids. Germline CDR1 is DFQATT and CDR2 is SNEGSKA (reference sequence). CDR3 bases: TGCAGTGCGGCCCTGACAGAACAGAATAAGCCCCAACATTTT. Its protein is CSAALTEQNKPQHF.

This clonotype was detected many times. The V gene is TRBV20-1, the J gene TRBJ2-1, with 9 nucleotides matching TRBD2. The trim removed 0 bases at V and 8 bases at J, leaving 8 bases unmatched. Germline V gene lookup returns CDR1 DFQATT and CDR2 SNEGSKA (reference sequence). CDR3 length equals 15 residues. The CDR3 loop reads CSARDQSLAGYEQFF. The CDR3 nucleotides read TGCAGTGCTAGAGATCAATCTCTAGCGGGATATGAGCAGTTCTTC.